This TCR beta chain appears in the sequencing data of a study of blood T cell repertoires in COVID-19. For the study at large: COVID-19 samples collected from the United States, Italy and Spain covered acute and convalescent phases.

The assay was immunoSEQ multiplex PCR, and TCRdb's table has in-frame clones only and misses some. The sample consists of around 100,000 clones, 81% of them appearing once. Input material: peripheral blood. This receptor was identified in a man aged 50-60 years with acute or convalescent COVID-19.

The CDR3 loop is CASSRGTDEKLFF. In nucleotides, the CDR3 is TGTGCCAGCAGCCGAGGGACAGATGAAAAACTGTTTTTT. The rearrangement links TRBV5-4 to TRBJ1-4, with TRBD1 matching 7 bases. V trimming: 4 bases; J trimming: 6 bases; junction bases outside the gene matches: 3. The CDR3 sequence is 13 residues long. Germline loops: CDR1 SGHNT, CDR2 YYREEE (reference sequence).